Listed here are 21 T cell receptor beta chains from one sample, sequenced in a study of Ad26.COV2.S vaccination and SARS-CoV-2 variants. Treatment described: around 19 received Ad26.COV2.S at low or high dose, single or two shots; five or six received placebo; per-sample allocation not given. It was on day 63 after the first vaccine or placebo injection that samples were taken. The data were produced by immunoSEQ multiplex PCR, yet TCRdb's version contains in-frame clones alone and is incomplete. There are 350,000 to 500,000 clones in the sample; less than 95% occur only once, and about 4.4% lies in the top ten. The material sequenced was peripheral blood, taken in a trial of Ad26.COV2.S vaccine versus placebo. These receptors all come from a person between 18 and 60 years old who received the Ad26.COV2.S COVID-19 vaccine or a placebo.

This chain joins TRBV28 and TRBJ1-1; D not certain. CDR3 size: 14 residues. Trimming removed 1 base at V and 5 bases at J, with 11 bases between. Germline CDR1 MDHEN, CDR2 SYDVKM. The CDR3 region is CASSLSPILTEAFF. CDR3 nucleotides: TGTGCCAGCAGTTTATCACCCATCCTGACTGAAGCTTTCTTT.

The J gene is TRBJ2-7, the V gene TRBV11-3; D call uncertain. Germline V gene sequence: CDR1 SGHNT, CDR2 YENEEA. This CDR3 is 13 amino acids long. V was shortened by 1 base and J by 8 bases, with 12 bases between the two germline ends. DNA for the CDR3: TGTGCCAGCAGCTTAGCCTCGGTCAGTCAGCAGTACTTC. It codes for CASSLASVSQQYF.

The rearrangement uses TRBV7-9 and TRBJ1-2; D is ambiguous. The length of the CDR3 is 16 residues. V lost 5 bases, J lost 3 bases, and 19 bases lay in between. CDR1 and CDR2 (germline): SEHNR, FQNEAQ (reference sequence). The CDR3 DNA reads TGTGCCAGCAGCGTAAGACCGGGATGGTCTGACTATGGCTACACCTTC. Translation: CASSVRPGWSDYGYTF.

This sequence joins TRBV9 and TRBJ1-4, with a weak D call TRBD1 (5 bases). Germline V gene data show CDR1 as SGDLS and CDR2 as YYNGEE. The CDR3 totals 15 residues. Trimming removed 0 bases from V and 4 bases from J, with 10 bases in between. The CDR3, as DNA: TGTGCCAGCAGCGTAGCCCAGGGTTATAATGAAAAACTGTTTTTT. Translated: CASSVAQGYNEKLFF.

V usage is TRBV7-6 and J usage is TRBJ2-2; D is unclear. There are 15 residues in the CDR3. Germline CDR1 and CDR2: SGHVS and FNYEAQ. Trimming left V 5 bases short and J 6 bases short, with 16 bases between. The CDR3 sequence: CASSPFVGSAGELFF. CDR3 nucleotide sequence: TGTGCCAGCAGCCCCTTCGTAGGGTCGGCCGGGGAGCTGTTTTTT. The full variable domain, completed using reference TRBV7-6 and TRBJ2-2, is GAGVSQSPRYKVTKRGQDVALRCDPISGHVSLYWYRQALGQGPEFLTYFNYEAQQDKSGLPNDRFSAERPEGSISTLTIQRTEQRDSAMYRCASSPFVGSAGELFFGEGSRLTVL.

The count of this clone is one. This specimen includes other DNA sequences encoding the same CDR3. The V and J genes are TRBV2 and TRBJ2-7; D gene unclear. Trimming left V 6 bases short and J 0 bases short, with 3 bases between. In germline, CDR1 is SNHLY, CDR2 FYNNEI. The CDR3 sequence is 11 residues long. CDR3 bases: TGTGCCAGCAGCCCCTCCTACGAGCAGTACTTC. Amino acids: CASSPSYEQYF. Supplemented by reference TRBV2 and TRBJ2-7, the full variable domain reads EPEVTQTPSHQVTQMGQEVILRCVPISNHLYFYWYRQILGQKVEFLVSFYNNEISEKSEIFDDQFSVERPDGSNFTLKIRSTKLEDSAMYFCASSPSYEQYFGPGTRLTVT.

The V call is TRBV27, the J call TRBJ2-2, with 8 bases identical to TRBD1. The trim removed 2 bases at V and 2 bases at J, leaving 4 bases unmatched. CDR3 length: 16 residues. Germline V gene sequence: CDR1 MNHEY, CDR2 SMNVEV (reference sequence). CDR3 loop: CASSLLTGANTGELFF. DNA for the CDR3: TGTGCCAGCAGTTTACTGACAGGGGCCAACACCGGGGAGCTGTTTTTT.

This CDR3 is CASSPRSGQGLGEQYF. CDR3 coding DNA: TGTGCCAGCTCACCAAGGTCGGGACAGGGACTCGGCGAGCAGTACTTC. The rearrangement joins TRBV18 to TRBJ2-7, with 9 bases aligning to TRBD1. This CDR3 region has 16 residues. V trimming: 2 bases; J trimming: 6 bases; junction bases outside the gene matches: 11. Looked up from germline, CDR1 is KGHSH and CDR2 is LQKENI.

The V and J genes are TRBV19 and TRBJ1-1; tentative D call: TRBD1 (6 bases). Trimming shortened V by 8 bases and J by 4 bases, and 11 bases separated the two germline ends. This CDR3 contains 12 residues. Per the germline V gene, CDR1 is LNHDA and CDR2 is SQIVND (reference sequence). The CDR3 loop reads CASGTGFTEAFF. For the CDR3, the DNA is TGTGCCAGTGGAACAGGGTTCACTGAAGCTTTCTTT.

The J gene is TRBJ2-1, the V gene TRBV11-2, with 7 bases fitting TRBD2. Germline V gene data show CDR1 as SGHAT and CDR2 as FQNNGV. The junction had 8 bases not matched to a gene; V was cut back by 4 bases and J by 5 bases. The CDR3 totals 15 residues. The CDR3 loop is CASSSWDYKNNEQFF. Here the CDR3 DNA reads TGTGCCAGCAGCTCCTGGGACTATAAAAACAATGAGCAGTTCTTC.

This chain links TRBV11-1 with TRBJ2-1; 9 bases are a match to TRBD2. The germline CDR1 and CDR2 sequences are SGHAT and FQDESV (reference sequence). With 5 bases clipped from V and 6 bases from J, the junction kept 8 bases outside the gene matches. The CDR3 is made up of 15 amino acids. The CDR3 region is CASSPTSGGSNEQFF. The CDR3 region has the DNA TGTGCCAGCAGCCCGACTAGCGGAGGGTCCAATGAGCAGTTCTTC.

The chain joins TRBV6-5 to TRBJ2-1, with 14 bases fitting TRBD2. Trimming removed 4 bases from V and 5 bases from J; junction bases left unmatched: 4. Germline V gives CDR1 MNHEY, CDR2 SVGAGI. The length of the CDR3 is 16 residues. The CDR3 protein is CASSSQGLAGDNEQFF. The CDR3 nucleotides read TGTGCCAGCAGTTCACAGGGACTAGCGGGAGACAATGAGCAGTTCTTC.

The CDR3 DNA reads as TGTGCCACCAGCAGAGGCCAGACACTAGCGGGAGCGTTGGAGCAGTTCTTC. Amino acids: CATSRGQTLAGALEQFF. The rearrangement links TRBV15 to TRBJ2-1, with 11 bases matching TRBD2. V was pared by 1 base and J by 10 bases, with 12 bases of the junction left unmatched. The CDR3 covers 17 residues. The germline V gene encodes CDR1 LNHNV and CDR2 YYDKDF (reference sequence).

The CDR3 sequence is CASSLTSGSYEQYF. In DNA, the CDR3 is TGTGCCAGCAGCCTGACTAGCGGGAGTTACGAGCAGTACTTC. This chain uses TRBV7-9 with TRBJ2-7, with 12 bases lining up with TRBD2. Germline CDR1 SEHNR, CDR2 FQNEAQ (reference sequence). The CDR3 totals 14 residues. V shed 5 bases, J shed 4 bases, and the junction held 3 bases outside the gene matches.

The chain carries TRBV20-1 and TRBJ2-7, with 9 bases identical to TRBD1. Germline CDR1 reads DFQATT; CDR2 reads SNEGSKA (reference sequence). V was pared by 6 bases and J by 1 base, with 10 bases of the junction left unmatched. This CDR3 spans 15 amino acids. This chain's CDR3 is CSASTGTGNSYEQYF. The CDR3 region has the DNA TGCAGTGCCAGTACCGGGACAGGGAATTCCTACGAGCAGTACTTC.

The chain links TRBV4-3 to TRBJ1-5, with D tentatively TRBD1 (6 bases). Germline CDR1 and CDR2: LGHNA and YSLEER. The germline V and J ends were trimmed by 1 base and 7 bases, with 14 bases remaining between them. The CDR3 runs to 15 residues. The CDR3: CASSQVKGVNQPQHF. The CDR3 DNA reads TGCGCCAGCAGCCAAGTTAAGGGGGTGAACCAGCCCCAGCATTTT.

CDR3 sequence (DNA): TGTGCCAGCAGCCGAACAAAATACGAGCAGTACTTC. Its protein product is CASSRTKYEQYF. The chain links TRBV6-2 or TRBV6-3 to TRBJ2-7; D ambiguous. V was trimmed by 6 bases and J by 4 bases, leaving 10 bases between them. The CDR3 extends over 12 amino acids. From germline, CDR1 is MNHEY and CDR2 SVGEGT.

The chain is built from TRBV18 and TRBJ2-5; no clear D gene. Trimming stripped 2 bases from V and 1 base from J, with 8 bases between. The germline CDR1 and CDR2 sequences are KGHSH and LQKENI. The CDR3 is made up of 14 amino acids. The CDR3 here is CASSPSQVQETQYF. In nucleotides, the CDR3 is TGTGCCAGCTCACCAAGTCAGGTCCAAGAGACCCAGTACTTC.

The CDR3 loop is CASLMRMNTEAFF. CDR3 coding DNA: TGTGCCAGCCTCATGCGGATGAACACTGAAGCTTTCTTT. The chain carries TRBV2 and TRBJ1-1; D remains unclear. This CDR3 comprises 13 residues. Trimming pared 8 bases from V and 0 bases from J, leaving 10 bases between. The germline V gene encodes CDR1 SNHLY and CDR2 FYNNEI.

V and J are TRBV19 and TRBJ2-5; TRBD1 might be the D (6 bases). This CDR3 has 13 amino acids. V shed 1 base and J shed 4 bases, with 7 bases lying between them. Germline lookup yields CDR1 LNHDA and CDR2 SQIVND (reference sequence). The CDR3 is CASSIGTVETQYF. The CDR3 nucleotides are TGTGCCAGTAGTATAGGGACAGTAGAGACCCAGTACTTC.

J is TRBJ1-3 and V is TRBV29-1; D unresolved. Deletions cut 4 bases from V and 0 bases from J, with 4 bases between. The germline V gene encodes CDR1 SQVTM and CDR2 ANQGSEA. This CDR3 has 12 residues. The CDR3 protein is CSVGSSGNTIYF. CDR3 DNA sequence: TGCAGCGTTGGTAGCTCTGGAAACACCATATATTTT.